Below, 26 T cell receptor beta chains from the same sample are listed, as sequenced in a study of breast tumors, draining lymph nodes, adjacent tissues. TCRdb passed the multiplex PCR reads through MiXCR, listing each CDR3 protein once. The sample yields about 14,000 distinct CDR3 sequences, 62% seen once. Source material: tumor-adjacent breast tissue. The receptor source for this set is a female donor with breast cancer. Some clones in this sample may be carry-over from other donors' samples.

The chain carries TRBV25-1 and TRBJ1-2; D is uncertain. Germline lookup yields CDR1 MGHDK and CDR2 SYGVNS. The V and J ends lost 1 base and 4 bases respectively, with 16 bases between them. The CDR3 has 16 residues. CDR3 bases: TGTGCCAGCAGTGAATCCCGTAGTTGGGCAGTCTATGGCTACACCTTC. This codes for CASSESRSWAVYGYTF.

This chain uses TRBV5-1 with TRBJ2-2; the D is unclear. With 2 bases removed from V and 3 bases from J, the gap between germline ends came to 5 bases. Germline loops: CDR1 SGHRS, CDR2 YFSETQ. The CDR3 runs to 13 residues. CDR3 residues: CASSFTDTGELFF. CDR3 nucleotides: TGCGCCAGCAGCTTCACAGACACCGGGGAGCTGTTTTTT.

CDR3 protein: CASRRRSGVCNEQFF. The CDR3 DNA reads as TGTGCCAGCAGGAGGAGGAGCGGAGTCTGCAATGAGCAGTTCTTC. The chain links TRBV2 to TRBJ2-1; D may be TRBD2 (5 bases). Per germline, CDR1 SNHLY and CDR2 FYNNEI. The CDR3 has 15 amino acids. Trimming stripped 6 bases from V and 6 bases from J, with 18 bases between. Complete variable domain (other parts from reference TRBV2 and TRBJ2-1): EPEVTQTPSHQVTQMGQEVILRCVPISNHLYFYWYRQILGQKVEFLVSFYNNEISEKSEIFDDQFSVERPDGSNFTLKIRSTKLEDSAMYFCASRRRSGVCNEQFFGPGTRLTVL.

The chain employs TRBV5-1 and TRBJ2-3; the D is unclear. Trimming cost V 0 bases and J 4 bases, with 6 bases left between them. Germline CDR1 is SGHRS and CDR2 is YFSETQ. The CDR3 loop spans 13 amino acids. In DNA form, the CDR3 reads TGCGCCAGCAGCTTGGCTAGGTCAGATACGCAGTATTTT. As protein: CASSLARSDTQYF.

The chain couples TRBV25-1 to TRBJ1-4; TRBD1 matches at 9 bases. This CDR3 has 16 amino acids. Germline CDR1 MGHDK, CDR2 SYGVNS. V was clipped by 6 bases and J by 6 bases; unmatched bases: 11. DNA of the CDR3: TGTGCCAGCAGCCTCGGATGGACAGGGGAGGATGAAAAACTGTTTTTT. Its translation: CASSLGWTGEDEKLFF.

V gene TRBV7-9 combines with J gene TRBJ2-2; D remains unclear. Germline V gives CDR1 SEHNR, CDR2 FQNEAQ (reference sequence). The CDR3 loop spans 13 amino acids. The germline V and J ends were trimmed by 1 base and 6 bases, with 6 bases remaining between them. The CDR3 here is CASSLGVSGELFF. CDR3 bases: TGTGCCAGCAGCTTAGGCGTTTCCGGGGAGCTGTTTTTT.

Ten or more counts support this clonotype. This chain uses TRBV27 with TRBJ2-5; TRBD1 or TRBD2 may be the D gene (7 bases each). The CDR3 totals 16 residues. With 5 bases removed from V and 1 base from J, the gap between germline ends came to 17 bases. Germline V gene sequence: CDR1 MNHEY, CDR2 SMNVEV (reference sequence). The CDR3: CASSPYRGLSQETQYF. The CDR3 DNA reads TGTGCCAGCAGTCCATACAGGGGACTATCCCAAGAGACCCAGTACTTC.

This clonotype was counted ten times or more. The CDR3: CASRDRALAKNIQYF. In DNA form, the CDR3 reads TGTGCCAGTCGGGACAGAGCACTAGCCAAAAACATTCAGTACTTC. The rearrangement joins TRBV6-2 or TRBV6-3 to TRBJ2-4; 7 nucleotides match TRBD1. The CDR3 is 15 amino acids. Germline CDR1 is MNHEY and CDR2 is SVGEGT. The J segment lost 0 bases and the V segment lost 9 bases, leaving 8 bases of the junction unmatched.

This clonotype was recorded at least ten times. The chain joins TRBV11-2 to TRBJ2-1, with 9 bases matching TRBD2. Trimming cost V 4 bases and J 7 bases; bases outside gene matches: 14. CDR3 length: 17 amino acids. Germline CDR1 reads SGHAT; CDR2 reads FQNNGV. This chain's CDR3 is CASSSPTGTSSRNEQFF. The CDR3, as DNA: TGTGCCAGCAGCTCCCCCACGGGGACTAGCTCCAGGAATGAGCAGTTCTTC. The complete variable domain, with remaining parts taken from reference TRBV11-2 and TRBJ2-1, reads EAGVAQSPRYKIIEKRQSVAFWCNPISGHATLYWYQQILGQGPKLLIQFQNNGVVDDSQLPKDRFSAERLKGVDSTLKIQPAKLEDSAVYLCASSSPTGTSSRNEQFFGPGTRLTVL.

The chain joins TRBV9 to TRBJ2-7, with D tentatively TRBD2 (6 bases). The CDR3 is made up of 14 amino acids. Per the germline V gene, CDR1 is SGDLS and CDR2 is YYNGEE. The V end lost 0 bases, the J end lost 6 bases, and 13 bases lay between the germline ends. The CDR3 bases are TGTGCCAGCAGCGTAGACGGGGGTAGATCCGAGCAGTACTTC. Its protein product is CASSVDGGRSEQYF. The variable domain in full, completed from reference TRBV9 and TRBJ2-7, reads DSGVTQTPKHLITATGQRVTLRCSPRSGDLSVYWYQQSLDQGLQFLIQYYNGEERAKGNILERFSAQQFPDLHSELNLSSLELGDSALYFCASSVDGGRSEQYFGPGTRLTVT.

This clonotype is labeled medium-sized (0.01 to 0.1%). The rearrangement uses TRBV2 and TRBJ1-6; 11 nucleotides line up with TRBD1. There are 15 residues in the CDR3. V trimming: 6 bases; J trimming: 6 bases; junction bases outside the gene matches: 4. Germline V gene lookup returns CDR1 SNHLY and CDR2 FYNNEI. The CDR3 DNA sequence: TGTGCCAGCAGGCGGACAGGGGGCAGTAATTCACCCCTCCACTTT. It translates to CASRRTGGSNSPLHF.

This clonotype is termed medium-sized. This chain links TRBV7-9 with TRBJ2-7, with 8 nucleotides matching TRBD1. There are 14 residues in the CDR3. V shed 5 bases, J shed 3 bases, and the junction held 6 bases outside the gene matches. Germline assignment: CDR1 SEHNR and CDR2 FQNEAQ (reference sequence). The DNA for the CDR3 is TGTGCCAGCAGCCATAGGGACAGGAACTACGAGCAGTACTTC. Translated, it gives CASSHRDRNYEQYF.

Within the sample, this clonotype is medium-sized. The chain has TRBV10-2 and TRBJ1-2, with TRBD1 matching over 9 bases. J was trimmed by 6 bases and V by 5 bases; bases with no gene match: 1. The CDR3 sequence is 12 residues long. Germline-derived CDR1 and CDR2 are WSHSY and SAAADI. For the CDR3, the DNA is TGCGCCAGCAGTACAGGGGGCGATGGCTACACCTTC. Its protein product is CASSTGGDGYTF.

This clonotype was counted once. This chain connects TRBV29-1 to TRBJ2-3, with 9 bases identical to TRBD2. Germline CDR1 SQVTM, CDR2 ANQGSEA. CDR3 length equals 17 residues. V shed 4 bases and J 7 bases; nucleotides not matched to a gene: 18. This CDR3 is CSVAGSSGTQGFNTQYF. CDR3 nucleotides: TGCAGCGTTGCGGGATCTAGCGGGACCCAGGGATTCAATACGCAGTATTTT.

This clonotype was seen more than once but under ten times. The chain is built from TRBV2 and TRBJ2-7; 7 nucleotides match TRBD1. Per the germline V gene, CDR1 is SNHLY and CDR2 is FYNNEI. The CDR3 extends over 11 amino acids. After removal of 8 bases from V and 11 bases from J, the junction contained 9 bases not matched to a gene. The CDR3 region has the DNA TGTGCCAGCGGGACAGTTTACGGGAAGTACTTC. It yields the protein CASGTVYGKYF.

The J gene is TRBJ1-5, the V gene TRBV6-5; D is perhaps TRBD1 (6 bases). V was cut by 4 bases and J by 2 bases, with 24 bases left in between. The CDR3 is 19 residues long. CDR1 and CDR2 (germline): MNHEY, SVGAGI. CDR3 DNA sequence: TGTGCCAGCAGTTGGCCGGGACAAACAAACCATGTCGGCAATCAGCCCCAGCATTTT. Translated: CASSWPGQTNHVGNQPQHF.

This clonotype was detected ten times or more. The chain employs TRBV6-2 or TRBV6-3 and TRBJ2-1, with a weak D call TRBD2 (5 bases). CDR1 MNHEY and CDR2 SVGEGT come from the germline V gene. V lost 6 bases, J lost 5 bases, and 17 bases lay in between. The CDR3 extends over 15 amino acids. CDR3 sequence (DNA): TGTGCCAGCAGCCTGACTACAAATATCAACAATGAGCAGTTCTTC. As protein: CASSLTTNINNEQFF.

Many counts were recorded for this clonotype. The J gene is TRBJ2-7, the V gene TRBV6-2 or TRBV6-3; possible D gene TRBD2, 5 bases. The CDR3 has 15 amino acids. The V end was cut by 5 bases, the J end by 5 bases, with 19 bases between. The germline V gene encodes CDR1 MNHEY and CDR2 SVGEGT. The CDR3 loop reads CASSPRGNRFNEQYF. The CDR3, as DNA: TGTGCCAGCAGTCCCCGGGGAAATCGGTTCAACGAGCAGTACTTC.

The chain links TRBV6-2 or TRBV6-3 to TRBJ2-7, with TRBD1 matching over 9 bases. The ends lost 7 bases at V and 0 bases at J; junction bases unmatched: 7. CDR1 and CDR2 (germline): MNHEY, SVGEGT. The CDR3 spans 15 residues. CDR3 residues: CASIQPGQGSYEQYF. The CDR3 DNA reads as TGTGCCAGCATCCAACCGGGACAGGGCTCCTACGAGCAGTACTTC.

This chain uses TRBV5-1 with TRBJ1-4; no clear D gene. This CDR3 is built from 14 residues. Per the germline V gene, CDR1 is SGHRS and CDR2 is YFSETQ. The V end was cut by 0 bases, the J end by 7 bases, with 10 bases between. The CDR3 reads CASSLGTGGEKLFF. The CDR3, as DNA: TGCGCCAGCAGCTTGGGGACGGGAGGTGAAAAACTGTTTTTT.

This clonotype was observed a handful of times. V and J are TRBV20-1 and TRBJ1-2, with D possibly TRBD1 on 6 matching bases. The germline gives CDR1 DFQATT, CDR2 SNEGSKA (reference sequence). Deletions cut 4 bases from V and 6 bases from J, with 21 bases between. This CDR3 contains 15 residues. CDR3 DNA: TGCAGTGCTAACTACGCGGGCAGGGGAACGGATGGCTACACCTTC. It codes for CSANYAGRGTDGYTF.

This clonotype occurred many times. V gene TRBV29-1 combines with J gene TRBJ1-1; D gene uncertain. The V gene lost 7 bases and the J gene lost 5 bases, with 8 bases spanning the gap. The CDR3 is made up of 10 amino acids. CDR1 SQVTM and CDR2 ANQGSEA come from the germline V gene. The CDR3 here is CSAASTEAFF. The CDR3 DNA reads TGCAGCGCCGCGAGTACTGAAGCTTTCTTT. Full variable domain (outside the CDR3, taken from reference TRBV29-1 and TRBJ1-1): SAVISQKPSRDICQRGTSLTIQCQVDSQVTMMFWYRQQPGQSLTLIATANQGSEATYESGFVIDKFPISRPNLTFSTLTVSNMSPEDSSIYLCSAASTEAFFGQGTRLTVV.

The chain combines TRBV10-3 with TRBJ2-7; D not resolved. Between the trimmed V and J ends, which lost 3 bases and 1 base, there was a span of 7 bases. This CDR3 is 13 amino acids long. The germline V gene encodes CDR1 ENHRY and CDR2 SYGVKD. CDR3 DNA sequence: TGTGCCATCAGTGAAGACGGGTCCTACGAGCAGTACTTC. Amino acids: CAISEDGSYEQYF.

This clonotype was detected ten times or more. The V call is TRBV9, the J call TRBJ2-1, with D maybe TRBD2 (6 bases). Germline CDR1 SGDLS, CDR2 YYNGEE. The CDR3 has 13 residues. Between the trimmed V and J ends, which lost 4 bases and 13 bases, there was a span of 18 bases. The CDR3 nucleotides are TGTGCCAGCAGCCCCAGTGGGGGACTTTATCAGTTCTTC. It codes for CASSPSGGLYQFF.

This clonotype was recorded only once. The chain joins TRBV7-9 to TRBJ1-2; the D gene is possibly TRBD1 (6 bases). This CDR3 contains 14 residues. Germline CDR1 is SEHNR and CDR2 is FQNEAQ (reference sequence). V was shortened by 1 base and J by 3 bases, with 9 bases between the two germline ends. CDR3 in amino acids: CASSLVEGDYGYTF. The CDR3, as DNA: TGTGCCAGCAGCTTAGTGGAGGGGGACTATGGCTACACCTTC.

This clonotype showed up many times. A much larger clone is a single base away; this may be a read error. CDR3 in DNA: TGTGCCAGCAGCCCACCAGCCGCTCCCGAGCAGTACTTC. Protein product: CASSPPAAPEQYF. The J gene is TRBJ2-7, the V gene TRBV5-6; D gene ambiguous. From germline, CDR1 is SGHDT and CDR2 YYEEEE. The length of the CDR3 is 13 residues. Trimming shortened V by 4 bases and J by 6 bases, and 14 bases separated the two germline ends.